This is a list of T cell receptor beta chains from one sample in a study of T cells in Graves' hyperthyroidism and ophthalmopathy. TCRdb processed the multiplex PCR reads anew with MiXCR; each CDR3 protein has one entry. The sample holds roughly 300,000 distinct CDR3 sequences, 21% seen once. Sequencing was performed on blood. The receptors come from a woman aged 50 to 65 with Graves' hyperthyroidism. Each CDR3 is given without its conserved first and last residue.

TRBV20-1	TRBJ2-1	SAKAVSSYNEQF
TRBV28	TRBJ2-7	ASSVLYEQY
TRBV27	TRBJ2-7	ASSLYRVSYEQY
TRBV11-2	TRBJ2-7	ASSHLEGRAEQY
TRBV5-1	TRBJ2-3	ASSPGLAFSTDTQY
TRBV6-2/TRBV6-3	TRBJ2-1	ASSRRGGLYNEQF
TRBV19	TRBJ1-2	ASSLVGRRNGYT
TRBV10-3	TRBJ1-6	AISSQGGNSPLH
TRBV3-1	TRBJ2-7	ASSPSGLRREQY
TRBV28	TRBJ2-7	ASSFSRYEQY
TRBV27	TRBJ1-5	ASRYAGSNQPQH
TRBV30	TRBJ2-2	AWSVPSIEPAGELF
TRBV30	TRBJ1-5	AWTPPDRPNQPQH
TRBV28	TRBJ2-7	ASRSDRNGGQY
TRBV12-3/TRBV12-4	TRBJ2-1	ASSLRKEQF
TRBV28	TRBJ1-1	ASRLGRNSAEAF
TRBV13	TRBJ2-5	ASSRPREETQY
TRBV5-1	TRBJ2-7	ASSEPGQGVPYEQY
TRBV20-1	TRBJ2-3	SARAHGGTRETDTQY
TRBV2	TRBJ1-1	ASSVHFGGLGGTEAF
TRBV19	TRBJ2-7	ASSRTSGRTVTYEQY
TRBV5-1	TRBJ2-1	ASGEAQGGEQF
TRBV27	TRBJ2-1	ASRRGPGQVNEQF
TRBV12-3/TRBV12-4	TRBJ2-3	ASIGEGLAFTDTQY
TRBV29-1	TRBJ1-3	SVQGGSGNTIY
TRBV7-9	TRBJ1-6	ASSGTGPVKSLH
TRBV14	TRBJ1-1	ASSQDINTEAF
TRBV6-2/TRBV6-3	TRBJ2-1	ASSYSYASGGSYNEQF
TRBV5-1	TRBJ1-5	ASSLEGAGNQPQH
TRBV27	TRBJ1-1	ASSSGTRKTEAF
TRBV11-3	TRBJ2-3	ASSLGTSVEDTQY
TRBV3-1	TRBJ2-5	ASSQATGAQETQY
TRBV29-1	TRBJ2-7	SVHSGRTYEQY
TRBV7-9	TRBJ2-1	ASSSDLLGPRGQF
TRBV20-1	TRBJ1-5	SASSRNSNQPQH
TRBV20-1	TRBJ1-2	SASGGIIGYT
TRBV10-1	TRBJ1-3	ASSVSYSESGNTIY
TRBV7-2	TRBJ2-6	ASSPTGRGANVLT
TRBV7-8	TRBJ2-7	ASSPRGGAYEQY
TRBV9	TRBJ2-1	ASSVMGKAPNEQF
TRBV20-1	TRBJ2-1	SAPPRTTYNEQF
TRBV6-1	TRBJ2-2	ASSEAGRGGGELF
TRBV2	TRBJ1-5	ASSEGASNQPQH
TRBV28	TRBJ1-1	ASSFRSEAF
TRBV6-1	TRBJ2-2	ASEKEGGTGELV
TRBV7-9	TRBJ2-7	ASSLARTGNEQY
TRBV5-8	TRBJ2-6	ASRPTGVSGANVLT
TRBV24-1	TRBJ2-3	ATSDRLAGAQGDTQY